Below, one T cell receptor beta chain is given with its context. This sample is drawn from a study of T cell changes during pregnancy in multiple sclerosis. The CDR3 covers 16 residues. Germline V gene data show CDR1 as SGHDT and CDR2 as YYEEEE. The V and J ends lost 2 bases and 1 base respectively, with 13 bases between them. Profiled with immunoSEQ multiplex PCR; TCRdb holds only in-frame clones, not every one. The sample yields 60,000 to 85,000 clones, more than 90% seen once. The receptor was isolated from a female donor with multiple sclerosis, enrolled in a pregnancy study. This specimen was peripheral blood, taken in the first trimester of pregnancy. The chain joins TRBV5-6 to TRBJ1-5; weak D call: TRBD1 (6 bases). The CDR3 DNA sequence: TGTGCCAGCAGCTTATCCACAGGGTACAGCAATCAGCCCCAGCATTTT. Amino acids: CASSLSTGYSNQPQHF. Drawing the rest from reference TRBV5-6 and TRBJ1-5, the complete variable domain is DAGVTQSPTHLIKTRGQQVTLRCSPKSGHDTVSWYQQALGQGPQFIFQYYEEEERQRGNFPDRFSGHQFPNYSSELNVNALLLGDSALYLCASSLSTGYSNQPQHFGDGTRLSIL.